The TCR beta chain described here comes from a study of cytomegalovirus exposure and HLA in healthy donors. Overall study context: It was reported in a later analysis that the 100 to 150 validation repertoires used the same platform as the roughly 700 first-cohort repertoires. Study-level results: The finding came from a later analysis; first-cohort TCR clusters tended to co-occur in the 130 or so validation repertoires.

The CDR3 sequence is 15 residues long. Deletions cut 0 bases from V and 4 bases from J, with 13 bases between. Germline V gene sequence: CDR1 SGDLS, CDR2 YYNGEE. Of note for this clone: Its antigen is still unknown.

The repertoire was sequenced with immunoSEQ multiplex PCR; TCRdb's copy has only in-frame clones and lacks some. Here the sample spans approximately 230,000 clones, roughly 87% being singletons. The V and J genes are TRBV9 and TRBJ1-2; the D gene is possibly TRBD1 (5 bases). Input material: PBMCs. This receptor was taken from a man aged 18 to 29 in good health and CMV-seropositive. The CDR3 region is CASSVVGGRGYGYTF. As DNA, the CDR3 is TGTGCCAGCAGCGTAGTTGGGGGAAGGGGCTATGGCTACACCTTC.